These 18 T cell receptor beta chains were all obtained from the same sample, sequenced in a study of CD4+ T cells in melanoma. This table comes from immunoSEQ multiplex PCR, and its TCRdb copy is limited to in-frame clones, with some not included. The data contain approximately 6,900 clones, about 65% of them singletons. Sequenced input: cells from a culture (not recorded whether cultured in vitro). These receptors were obtained from a human donor with melanoma.

The chain couples TRBV12-2 to TRBJ2-1. TRBV12-2 is described as a pseudogene. The CDR3 has 13 amino acids. The CDR3 sequence: CASRLKSPNEQFF. In nucleotides, the CDR3 is TGTGCAAGTCGCTTAAAATCCCCCAATGAGCAGTTCTTC.

The chain links TRBV2 to TRBJ2-7; D gene ambiguous. The V gene's germline CDR1 is SNHLY and CDR2 FYNNEI. V was trimmed by 3 bases and J by 3 bases, leaving 9 bases between them. The CDR3 sequence is 13 residues long. The CDR3 DNA reads TGTGCCAGCAGTGAGGCAGCGCACTACGAGCAGTACTTC. Its translation is CASSEAAHYEQYF.

The chain employs TRBV5-1 and TRBJ1-1, with D maybe TRBD1 (5 bases). V was trimmed by 0 bases and J by 6 bases, leaving 12 bases between them. CDR1 and CDR2 (germline): SGHRS, YFSETQ. CDR3 size: 14 residues. In DNA, the CDR3 is TGCGCCAGCAGCTTGGGGTCCCGGGACTCTGAAGCTTTCTTT. It is translated as CASSLGSRDSEAFF. Combining the CDR3 with reference TRBV5-1 and TRBJ1-1 gives the whole variable domain KAGVTQTPRYLIKTRGQQVTLSCSPISGHRSVSWYQQTPGQGLQFLFEYFSETQRNKGNFPGRFSGRQFSNSRSEMNVSTLELGDSALYLCASSLGSRDSEAFFGQGTRLTVV.

The V and J genes are TRBV19 and TRBJ1-1; tentative D call: TRBD1 (5 bases). With 7 bases removed from V and 8 bases from J, the gap between germline ends came to 11 bases. CDR1 is LNHDA, CDR2 SQIVND, per germline (reference sequence). The CDR3 has 11 residues. CDR3 coding DNA: TGTGCCAGTATTTCGACAGAAGAAGCTTTCTTT. It encodes CASISTEEAFF.

CDR3 loop: CASSRSSSSGNTIYF. In nucleotides, the CDR3 is TGTGCCAGCAGTCGATCTTCCAGCTCTGGAAACACCATATATTTT. The chain uses TRBV6-6 and TRBJ1-3, with D unclear. Trimming pared 5 bases from V and 0 bases from J, leaving 11 bases between. Germline CDR1 and CDR2: MNHNY and SVGAGI (reference sequence). The CDR3 covers 15 residues.

The chain links TRBV7-4 to TRBJ1-5; D remains unclear. With 1 base removed from V and 0 bases from J, the gap between germline ends came to 13 bases. Germline CDR1 SGHVT, CDR2 SQSDAQ. This CDR3 contains 17 residues. The CDR3 reads CASSLVRAEYSNQPQHF. The CDR3 region has the DNA TGTGCCAGCAGCTTAGTAAGGGCGGAATATAGCAATCAGCCCCAGCATTTT. Looking up the rest from reference TRBV7-4 and TRBJ1-5 gives the full variable domain: GAGVSQSPRYKVAKRGRDVALRCDSISGHVTLYWYRQTLGQGSEVLTYSQSDAQRDKSGRPSGRFSAERPERSVSTLKIQRTEQGDSAVYLCASSLVRAEYSNQPQHFGDGTRLSIL.

This clone was seen once. The J gene is TRBJ2-1, the V gene TRBV7-9; TRBD2 aligns across 9 bases. The V segment lost 5 bases and the J segment 4 bases; nucleotides outside the gene matches: 3. The CDR3 loop spans 14 amino acids. The germline gives CDR1 SEHNR, CDR2 FQNEAQ (reference sequence). The CDR3: CASSPSGEYNEQFF. The CDR3 nucleotides read TGTGCCAGCAGCCCTAGCGGGGAGTACAATGAGCAGTTCTTC.

The J gene is TRBJ1-5, the V gene TRBV19; TRBD1 matches 12 bases. Germline CDR1 LNHDA, CDR2 SQIVND (reference sequence). The V gene end was trimmed by 6 bases and the J gene end by 3 bases; junction bases not matched to a gene: 3. The CDR3 contains 15 residues. CDR3 sequence reads: CASSGTGGTNQPQHF. The CDR3 nucleotides read TGTGCCAGTAGCGGGACAGGGGGCACCAATCAGCCCCAGCATTTT.

This rearrangement joins TRBV6-6 to TRBJ2-7, with D unresolved. Per germline, CDR1 MNHNY and CDR2 SVGAGI (reference sequence). The germline V and J ends were trimmed by 2 bases and 3 bases, with 8 bases remaining between them. This CDR3 region has 13 residues. The chain's CDR3 is CASSYGVFYEQYF. Here the CDR3 DNA reads TGTGCCAGCAGTTACGGGGTTTTCTACGAGCAGTACTTC.

The chain couples TRBV2 to TRBJ1-5; 10 bases fit TRBD1. Per the germline V gene, CDR1 is SNHLY and CDR2 is FYNNEI. J was trimmed by 6 bases and V by 5 bases; bases with no gene match: 7. This CDR3 is built from 15 residues. CDR3 residues: CASSLRQGALQPQHF. CDR3 bases: TGTGCCAGCAGTTTAAGACAGGGGGCACTTCAGCCCCAGCATTTT.

This clone has only a few counts. J is TRBJ1-6 and V is TRBV2, with D unclear. V shed 7 bases and J shed 4 bases, with 11 bases lying between them. There are 14 residues in the CDR3. In germline, CDR1 is SNHLY, CDR2 FYNNEI. CDR3 sequence (DNA): TGTGCCAGCATAGGATCAGGTTATAATTCACCCCTCCACTTT. It codes for CASIGSGYNSPLHF.

The V and J genes are TRBV28 and TRBJ2-7, with D perhaps TRBD2 (6 bases). CDR3 size: 14 residues. Germline CDR1 MDHEN, CDR2 SYDVKM. Trimming removed 9 bases from V and 5 bases from J, with 20 bases in between. CDR3 coding DNA: TGTGCCAGTAGTCCGCCGGGGGACTCTGACGAGCAGTACTTC. Residues: CASSPPGDSDEQYF. The whole variable domain, remainder taken from reference TRBV28 and TRBJ2-7, is DVKVTQSSRYLVKRTGEKVFLECVQDMDHENMFWYRQDPGLGLRLIYFSYDVKMKEKGDIPEGYSVSREKKERFSLILESASTNQTSMYLCASSPPGDSDEQYFGPGTRLTVT.

This clone was seen more than once but under ten times. The rearrangement joins TRBV28 to TRBJ2-7, with D possibly being TRBD2 (6 bases). The germline V and J ends were trimmed by 4 bases and 6 bases, with 16 bases remaining between them. CDR1 and CDR2 (germline): MDHEN, SYDVKM. The CDR3 is 14 amino acids. The CDR3 reads CASSSYRGLTEQYF. The CDR3 DNA is TGTGCCAGCAGTTCGTACCGGGGACTTACCGAGCAGTACTTC.

This clone appeared a single time. V gene TRBV9 combines with J gene TRBJ1-6; 10 bases match TRBD1. Trimming at V came to 3 bases and at J to 7 bases, leaving 4 bases not matched to a gene. This CDR3 contains 15 residues. The germline CDR1 and CDR2 sequences are SGDLS and YYNGEE. CDR3 sequence: CASSAKGQGNSPLHF. CDR3 bases: TGTGCCAGCAGCGCGAAGGGACAGGGGAATTCACCCCTCCACTTT. Full variable domain (rest looked up from reference TRBV9 and TRBJ1-6): DSGVTQTPKHLITATGQRVTLRCSPRSGDLSVYWYQQSLDQGLQFLIQYYNGEERAKGNILERFSAQQFPDLHSELNLSSLELGDSALYFCASSAKGQGNSPLHFGNGTRLTVT.

The rearrangement uses TRBV7-2 and TRBJ2-7; no reliable D call. The ends were cut back, 1 base at V and 7 bases at J, with 8 bases in the middle. CDR3 size: 12 residues. Germline values: CDR1 SGHTA, CDR2 FQGNSA. The CDR3 nucleotides read TGTGCCAGCAGCTTAGGGGTGGGAGAGCAGTACTTC. It translates to CASSLGVGEQYF.

This clone is a singleton in its sample. The chain employs TRBV7-3 and TRBJ2-2; TRBD1 is a possible D gene (6 bases). The CDR3 spans 15 residues. Per germline, CDR1 SGHTA and CDR2 FQGTGA. Trimming removed 2 bases at V and 3 bases at J, with 10 bases between. This chain's CDR3 is CASSLGAGDTGELFF. The CDR3 coding sequence is TGTGCCAGCAGCTTAGGGGCAGGGGACACCGGGGAGCTGTTTTTT.

This clone was seen just once. The chain recombines TRBV6-2 or TRBV6-3 with TRBJ1-6; possibly TRBD1 for D (5 bases). CDR1 MNHEY and CDR2 SVGEGT come from the germline V gene. With 2 bases removed from V and 7 bases from J, the gap between germline ends came to 9 bases. The CDR3 has 14 residues. CDR3 DNA: TGTGCCAGCAGTTACGGGGGAGGGAATTCACCCCTCCACTTT. The encoded protein is CASSYGGGNSPLHF.

This clone was seen more than once but under ten times. This chain links TRBV29-1 with TRBJ2-3; D may correspond to TRBD1 or TRBD2 (6 bases each). V lost 5 bases to trimming and J lost 2 bases, with 14 bases between them. From germline, CDR1 is SQVTM and CDR2 ANQGSEA. The CDR3 has 14 residues. CDR3: CSVWGAPLTDTQYF. CDR3 coding DNA: TGCAGCGTTTGGGGGGCCCCTCTCACAGATACGCAGTATTTT.